A single T cell receptor beta chain is shown here with its context. This sample stems from a study of cytomegalovirus exposure and HLA in healthy donors. Germline V gene sequence: CDR1 SGHTA, CDR2 FQGNSA. The CDR3 extends over 18 amino acids. Trimming took 3 bases from V and 0 from J; bases not matched to a gene: 7. A multiplex PCR was run with 60 Vbeta primers and 13 Jbeta primers. TCRdb keeps only in-frame clones here, not all; method: immunoSEQ multiplex PCR. The sample shows more than 100,000 clones, around 79% of them seen only once. The receptor comes from a woman aged 40 to 55 in good health and CMV-seronegative. Sequencing used PBMCs. The chain couples TRBV7-2 to TRBJ2-6, with 8 bases that match TRBD1. The CDR3 nucleotides are TGTGCCAGCAGCTTCGCTTGGACAGGGAGCTCTGGGGCCAACGTCCTGACTTTC. This encodes CASSFAWTGSSGANVLTF.